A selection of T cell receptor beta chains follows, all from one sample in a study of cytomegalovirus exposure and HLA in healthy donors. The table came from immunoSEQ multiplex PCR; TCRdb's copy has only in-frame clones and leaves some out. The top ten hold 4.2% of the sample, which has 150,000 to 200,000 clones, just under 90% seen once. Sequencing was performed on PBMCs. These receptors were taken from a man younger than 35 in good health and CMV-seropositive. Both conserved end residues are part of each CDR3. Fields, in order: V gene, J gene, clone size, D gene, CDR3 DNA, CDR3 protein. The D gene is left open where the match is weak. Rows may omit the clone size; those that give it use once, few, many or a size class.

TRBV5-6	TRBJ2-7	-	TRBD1	TGTGCCAGCACCGACGACAGGGCCCCCTACGAGCAGTACTTC	CASTDDRAPYEQYF
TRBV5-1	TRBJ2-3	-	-	TGCGCCAGCAGCTCAGCAGGCGTTAGAAGCACAGATACGCAGTATTTT	CASSSAGVRSTDTQYF
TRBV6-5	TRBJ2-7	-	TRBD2	TGTGCCAGCAGTCCACTAGCGGGAGTCCACGAGCAGTACTTC	CASSPLAGVHEQYF
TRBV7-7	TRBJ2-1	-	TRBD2	TGTGCTAGCAGCCATGCAGCGGGAGTCGATGAGCAGTTCTTC	CASSHAAGVDEQFF
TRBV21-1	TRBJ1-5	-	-	TGTGCCAGCAGCAACAGGCCTCAGCACAATCAGCCCCAGCATTTT	CASSNRPQHNQPQHF
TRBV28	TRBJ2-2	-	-	TGTGCCAGCAGTTTACTAGCGAGAAACACCGGGGAGCTGTTTTTT	CASSLLARNTGELFF
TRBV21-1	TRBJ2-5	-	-	TGTGCCAGCAGCATGGAAGGGGGGGTTGGGCAAGAGACCCAGTACTTC	CASSMEGGVGQETQYF
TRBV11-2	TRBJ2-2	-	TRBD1	TGTGCCAGCAGTGGCAAGGCAGGGGGTCCCGGGGAGCTGTTTTTT	CASSGKAGGPGELFF
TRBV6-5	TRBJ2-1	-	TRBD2	TGTGCCAGCTATTCAAGCGGGAGGGGTTACAATGAGCAGTTCTTC	CASYSSGRGYNEQFF
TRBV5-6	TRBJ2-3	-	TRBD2	TGTGCCAGCAGCTTGTCTAGCGGGTACGGCACAGATACGCAGTATTTT	CASSLSSGYGTDTQYF
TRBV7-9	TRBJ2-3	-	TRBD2	TGTGCCAGCAGGCGCCCCGGTACTAGCGGTAGAGAAACGCAGTATTTT	CASRRPGTSGRETQYF
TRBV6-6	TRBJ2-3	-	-	TGTGCCAGCCGTCAAGGACTTAGCACAGATACGCAGTATTTT	CASRQGLSTDTQYF
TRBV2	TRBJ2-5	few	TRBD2	TGTGCCAGCAGTGAAGGGTCACTAGCGGGAGGGGGGGTGACCCAGTACTTC	CASSEGSLAGGGVTQYF
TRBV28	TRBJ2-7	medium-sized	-	TGTGCCAGCAGTTCTGGAGGACAGAACTCCTACGAGCAGTACTTC	CASSSGGQNSYEQYF